The rows below give T cell receptor beta chains drawn from one sample of a study of blood T cell repertoires in COVID-19. The repertoire was sequenced with immunoSEQ multiplex PCR; TCRdb's copy has only in-frame clones and lacks some. The table shows 300,000 or so clones, with about 89% occurring only once. Input material: peripheral blood. These receptors were collected from a woman in her forties or fifties who had recovered from COVID-19. The conserved cysteine and the conserved F or W are not part of the CDR3 here.

TRBV7-6,TRBJ2-1,ASSPDRGRLDEQF
TRBV10-3,TRBJ1-2,AISDSTNYGYT
TRBV12-3/TRBV12-4,TRBJ1-1,ASSLLSTGRI
TRBV19,TRBJ1-5,ASSAGTGVQPQH
TRBV9,TRBJ2-3,ASSESGGVNTDTQY
TRBV12-3/TRBV12-4,TRBJ2-5,ASSRDLGETQY
TRBV29-1,TRBJ2-3,SVTSTTGVTDTQY
TRBV6-5,TRBJ1-1,ASRGQSEGVEAF
TRBV28,TRBJ2-3,ASSLGAGGTSSTDTQY
TRBV6-5,TRBJ1-1,ASSYFGEMNTEAF
TRBV20-1,TRBJ1-6,SASLAVAYNSPLH
TRBV28,TRBJ2-7,ASSLVGQVTTPNEQY
TRBV6-2/TRBV6-3,TRBJ2-3,ASSYLTSGSFTDTQY
TRBV3-1/TRBV3-2,TRBJ1-1,ASSRNRAGTEAF
TRBV28,TRBJ2-7,ASSTGVEKQY
TRBV28,TRBJ1-2,ASSPGQPRYGYT
TRBV3-1/TRBV3-2,TRBJ2-5,ASSQQGQGKTQY
TRBV3-1/TRBV3-2,TRBJ1-4,ASSSGQGGLELF
TRBV7-8,TRBJ1-5,ASSLGDQPQH
TRBV5-5,TRBJ2-2,ASSRAGGELF